The 21 T cell receptor beta chains below all came from one sample that was sequenced in a study of Ad26.COV2.S vaccination and SARS-CoV-2 variants. TCRdb's table, derived via immunoSEQ multiplex PCR, lists solely in-frame clones and lacks some. The data show 330,000 or so clones, with under 90% seen just once and 4.5% to 7% held by the top ten. Treatment described: roughly 20 received Ad26.COV2.S at low or high dose, single or two shots; 5 received placebo; per-sample allocation not given. Sampling took place 63 days after the first vaccine or placebo injection. Material: peripheral blood, obtained in a trial of Ad26.COV2.S vaccine versus placebo. The receptors derive from a person between 18 and 65 years old who received the Ad26.COV2.S COVID-19 vaccine or a placebo.

The V call is TRBV5-4, the J call TRBJ2-3; D call uncertain. The CDR3 runs 14 residues. With 2 bases removed from V and 5 bases from J, the gap between germline ends came to 12 bases. Germline-derived CDR1 and CDR2 are SGHNT and YYREEE (reference sequence). The CDR3 coding sequence is TGTGCCAGCAGCTTTGGTGTGGCGCAAGATACGCAGTATTTT. Its protein is CASSFGVAQDTQYF.

Comments on this clone: One end of the junction is discordant with germline, which a read error may explain. Other DNA sequences of this sample code for an identical CDR3. The CDR3 DNA is TGTGCCAGCAGCTACTCCCAGGGGGCGCGAACTGAGGCTTTCTTT. Its protein product is CASSYSQGARTEAFF. The V call is TRBV11-3, the J call TRBJ1-1, with 8 positions matching TRBD1. The CDR3 spans 15 residues. From germline, CDR1 is SGHNT and CDR2 YENEEA.

V usage is TRBV19 and J usage is TRBJ2-5, with D possibly TRBD1 on 6 matching bases. Trimming shortened V by 3 bases and J by 12 bases, and 17 bases separated the two germline ends. Germline values: CDR1 LNHDA, CDR2 SQIVND (reference sequence). The CDR3 extends over 13 amino acids. CDR3: CASSISGQPIEYF. The CDR3 bases are TGTGCCAGTAGTATCAGCGGACAGCCTATCGAGTACTTC.

The chain couples TRBV9 to TRBJ1-1, with D perhaps matching TRBD1 (6 bases). CDR3 size: 15 residues. CDR1 is SGDLS, CDR2 YYNGEE, per germline. V lost 0 bases, J lost 4 bases, and 13 bases lay in between. CDR3 region: CASSVDGGGSTEAFF. CDR3 sequence (DNA): TGTGCCAGCAGCGTAGATGGGGGCGGGAGCACTGAAGCTTTCTTT.

Points on this clone: Within the sample, other DNA sequences also encode this same CDR3. The J gene is TRBJ2-7, the V gene TRBV29-1; 11 bases line up with TRBD2. Germline V gene lookup returns CDR1 SQVTM and CDR2 ANQGSEA. CDR3 length equals 13 residues. The trim removed 4 bases at V and 1 base at J, leaving 0 bases unmatched. This CDR3 reads CSVGLAGSYEQYF. In nucleotides, the CDR3 is TGCAGCGTTGGACTAGCGGGGTCCTACGAGCAGTACTTC.

The chain recombines TRBV6-2 or TRBV6-3 with TRBJ1-5, with 10 bases identical to TRBD1. Per germline, CDR1 MNHEY and CDR2 SVGEGT. The J segment lost 7 bases and the V segment lost 1 base, leaving 7 bases of the junction unmatched. The CDR3 totals 16 residues. CDR3 protein: CASSYFPLDRGQPQHF. DNA for the CDR3: TGTGCCAGCAGTTACTTTCCCTTGGACAGGGGGCAGCCCCAGCATTTT.

This chain joins TRBV10-3 and TRBJ1-2, with unresolved D. The germline V gene encodes CDR1 ENHRY and CDR2 SYGVKD. The CDR3 has 15 amino acids. Deletions cut 0 bases from V and 2 bases from J, with 10 bases between. CDR3 amino acids: CAISESVGYNYGYTF. The DNA of the CDR3 is TGTGCCATCAGTGAGTCGGTAGGGTACAACTATGGCTACACCTTC.

The rearrangement uses TRBV7-3 and TRBJ1-1; D is unclear. This CDR3 region has 16 residues. Per germline, CDR1 SGHTA and CDR2 FQGTGA. Trimming took 0 bases from V and 1 from J, leaving 12 bases between them. CDR3 bases: TGTGCCAGCAGCTTAACCCCAGCAGGCACGAACACTGAAGCTTTCTTT. Protein: CASSLTPAGTNTEAFF.

The chain joins TRBV28 to TRBJ1-5, with D possibly being TRBD1 (6 bases). The germline V gene has CDR1 MDHEN and CDR2 SYDVKM. V gave up 3 bases and J gave up 5 bases, with 14 bases separating them. CDR3 length equals 15 residues. CDR3 in DNA: TGTGCCAGCAGTTTTGGTTACAGGGATGATCAGCCCCAGCATTTT. This encodes CASSFGYRDDQPQHF.

This clone showed up just once. This chain joins TRBV6-4 and TRBJ2-4; D may match TRBD1 or TRBD2 (6 bases each). Germline V gene data show CDR1 as MRHNA and CDR2 as SNTAGT. The CDR3 has 18 residues. V lost 4 bases, J lost 0 bases, and 19 bases lay in between. The CDR3 DNA reads as TGTGCCAGCAGTGGAGAGGGGGGAGGAATCATAGCCAAAAACATTCAGTACTTC. It codes for CASSGEGGGIIAKNIQYF.

The chain couples TRBV10-3 to TRBJ2-3, with no clear D. CDR1 and CDR2 (germline): ENHRY, SYGVKD. There are 15 residues in the CDR3. V lost 10 bases to trimming and J lost 0 bases, with 17 bases between them. CDR3: CATALKEISTDTQYF. Written as DNA, the CDR3 is TGTGCCACCGCCCTTAAGGAGATTAGCACAGATACGCAGTATTTT.

This clone was detected once. The chain couples TRBV6-4 to TRBJ1-1, with TRBD1 matching 11 bases. J lost 3 bases, V lost 3 bases, and 3 bases had no gene match. The CDR3 extends over 15 amino acids. Germline V lookup: CDR1 MRHNA, CDR2 SNTAGT. The CDR3 here is CASSEGTGGDTEAFF. The CDR3 region has the DNA TGTGCCAGCAGTGAGGGGACAGGGGGAGACACTGAAGCTTTCTTT.

V usage is TRBV12-5 and J usage is TRBJ2-6, with D unresolved. Trimming stripped 0 bases from V and 4 bases from J, with 13 bases between. Germline V gene lookup returns CDR1 LGHNT and CDR2 FRNRAP. The CDR3 spans 17 residues. The CDR3 reads CASGLVNSPSGANVLTF. CDR3 DNA sequence: TGTGCTAGTGGTTTGGTAAATTCGCCGTCCGGGGCCAACGTCCTGACTTTC.

The rearrangement uses TRBV29-1 and TRBJ1-2; D unclear. V was clipped by 7 bases and J by 8 bases, with 14 bases between them. Germline V CDR1 and CDR2: SQVTM, ANQGSEA. CDR3 length: 11 amino acids. Here the CDR3 DNA reads TGCAGCGCTCCGGGTGTGGGAGGCTACACCTTC. As protein: CSAPGVGGYTF.

The CDR3 bases are TGTGCCACGCTTATTAGCACCGGGGAGCTGTTTTTT. Translating it yields CATLISTGELFF. The chain joins TRBV7-2 to TRBJ2-2; D unresolved. The CDR3 length is 12 residues. V gave up 10 bases and J gave up 4 bases, with 10 bases separating them. CDR1 and CDR2 from the germline V gene are SGHTA and FQGNSA.

In this sample, this clone turned up once. The genes are TRBV27 and TRBJ2-7; D remains ambiguous. CDR1 is MNHEY and CDR2 is SMNVEV in the germline V gene (reference sequence). V dropped 7 bases and J dropped 3 bases, with 16 bases sitting between them. The CDR3 is 14 residues long. CDR3 in amino acids: CASKESGLFYEQYF. The CDR3 DNA reads as TGTGCCAGCAAAGAGTCCGGATTATTCTACGAGCAGTACTTC.

This clone was detected only once. The J gene is TRBJ2-5, the V gene TRBV7-8; 11 positions agree with TRBD2. The germline V gene encodes CDR1 SGHVS and CDR2 FQNEAQ. The CDR3 covers 15 residues. V lost 1 base, J lost 4 bases, and 2 bases stayed unmatched. DNA for the CDR3: TGTGCCAGCAGCTTAGTAGCGGGGGGGCTAGAGACCCAGTACTTC. Its protein product is CASSLVAGGLETQYF.

The chain employs TRBV3-1 (or the pseudogene TRBV3-2) and TRBJ1-1; 8 bases agree with TRBD1. The CDR3 is 17 residues long. CDR1 and CDR2 from the germline V gene are LGHDT and YNNKEL (reference sequence). Trimming at V came to 4 bases and at J to 5 bases, leaving 15 bases not matched to a gene. The CDR3 DNA follows: TGTGCCAGCAGCCCCGGACAGGGTCTGGGTTGGGGAACTGAAGCTTTCTTT. Protein sequence: CASSPGQGLGWGTEAFF.

The chain employs TRBV3-1 (or the pseudogene TRBV3-2) and TRBJ2-3; 7 nucleotides align to TRBD2. There are 13 residues in the CDR3. V lost 4 bases to trimming and J lost 14 bases; unmatched junction nucleotides: 12. The V gene's germline CDR1 is LGHDT and CDR2 YNNKEL (reference sequence). CDR3 nucleotides: TGTGCCAGCAGCCGAACCGGGACTACGACCTCGTATTTT. This encodes CASSRTGTTTSYF.

V usage is TRBV18 and J usage is TRBJ1-1, with TRBD1 matching over 12 bases. The V gene end was trimmed by 3 bases and the J gene end by 1 base; junction bases not matched to a gene: 12. Germline V lookup: CDR1 KGHSH, CDR2 LQKENI. CDR3 length: 19 amino acids. The CDR3 protein is CASSPQAGTGGLPNTEAFF. The CDR3 DNA sequence: TGTGCCAGCTCACCTCAAGCCGGGACAGGGGGCTTGCCGAACACTGAAGCTTTCTTT.

This clone was seen only once. The chain carries TRBV7-3 and TRBJ2-1; no clear D gene. V lost 5 bases and J lost 9, with 17 bases in between. From germline, CDR1 is SGHTA and CDR2 FQGTGA. This CDR3 is built from 14 residues. The CDR3 is CASSIVEASGEQFF. The CDR3, as DNA: TGTGCCAGCAGCATAGTAGAGGCCTCGGGTGAGCAGTTCTTC.